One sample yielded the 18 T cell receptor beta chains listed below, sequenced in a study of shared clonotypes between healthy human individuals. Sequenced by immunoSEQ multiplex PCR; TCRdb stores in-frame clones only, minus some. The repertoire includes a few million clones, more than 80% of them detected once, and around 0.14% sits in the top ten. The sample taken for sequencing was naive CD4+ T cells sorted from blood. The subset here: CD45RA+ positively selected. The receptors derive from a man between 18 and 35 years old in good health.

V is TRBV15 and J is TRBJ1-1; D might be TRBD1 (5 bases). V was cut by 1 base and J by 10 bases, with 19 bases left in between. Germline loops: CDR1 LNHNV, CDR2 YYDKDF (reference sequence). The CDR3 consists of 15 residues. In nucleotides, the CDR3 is TGTGCCACCAGCAGAGTCGAGGCAGGGAAGGCGCGAGCTTTCTTT. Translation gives CATSRVEAGKARAFF.

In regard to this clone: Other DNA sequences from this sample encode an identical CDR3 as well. CDR3 bases: TGTGCCAGCAGCTTAGATCGGGGTCAGCCCCAGCATTTT. It encodes CASSLDRGQPQHF. This chain uses TRBV11-2 with TRBJ1-5; D is unclear. With 0 bases removed from V and 6 bases from J, the gap between germline ends came to 6 bases. Germline V gene lookup returns CDR1 SGHAT and CDR2 FQNNGV. This CDR3 spans 13 amino acids.

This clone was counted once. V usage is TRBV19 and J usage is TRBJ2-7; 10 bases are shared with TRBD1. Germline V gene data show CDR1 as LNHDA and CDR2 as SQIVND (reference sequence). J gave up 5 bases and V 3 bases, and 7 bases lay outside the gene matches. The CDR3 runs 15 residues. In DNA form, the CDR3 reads TGTGCCAGTAGTATCCCCCGGACAGGGGGACACGAGCAGTACTTC. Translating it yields CASSIPRTGGHEQYF.

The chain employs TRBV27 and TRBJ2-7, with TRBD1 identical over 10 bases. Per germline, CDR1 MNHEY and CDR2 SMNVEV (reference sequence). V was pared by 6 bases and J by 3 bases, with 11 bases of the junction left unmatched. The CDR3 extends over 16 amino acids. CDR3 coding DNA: TGTGCCAGCAGCCCCCGGACAGGGGGGATCGTCTACGAGCAGTACTTC. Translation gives CASSPRTGGIVYEQYF.

The CDR3 DNA is TGTGCCAGCAGTTACTCAGGTACAGGTTTCTCCTACGAGCAGTACTTC. Protein sequence: CASSYSGTGFSYEQYF. The chain links TRBV6-5 to TRBJ2-7, with D perhaps matching TRBD1 (5 bases). The CDR3 covers 16 residues. The V and J ends lost 0 bases and 0 bases respectively, with 12 bases between them. Germline V gene lookup returns CDR1 MNHEY and CDR2 SVGAGI.

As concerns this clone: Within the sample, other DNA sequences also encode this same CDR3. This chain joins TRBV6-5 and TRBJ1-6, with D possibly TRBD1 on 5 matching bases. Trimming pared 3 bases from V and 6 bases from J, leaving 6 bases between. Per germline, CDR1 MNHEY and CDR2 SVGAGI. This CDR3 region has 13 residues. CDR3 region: CASSYRGNSPLHF. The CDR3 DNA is TGTGCCAGCAGTTATAGGGGTAATTCACCCCTCCACTTT.

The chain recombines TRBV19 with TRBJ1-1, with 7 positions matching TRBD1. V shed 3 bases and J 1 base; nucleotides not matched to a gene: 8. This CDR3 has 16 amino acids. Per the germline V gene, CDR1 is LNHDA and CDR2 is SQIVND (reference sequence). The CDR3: CASSIRQGWANTEAFF. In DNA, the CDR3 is TGTGCCAGTAGTATTCGACAGGGATGGGCGAACACTGAAGCTTTCTTT.

In DNA, the CDR3 is TGTGCCAGCAGCTTTCGGGACAGGGCGGATGAGCAGTTCTTC. Its translation: CASSFRDRADEQFF. This chain uses TRBV21-1 with TRBJ2-1; the table's D call of TRBD1 was not tested on the DNA. TRBV21-1 is described as a pseudogene. This CDR3 contains 14 residues.

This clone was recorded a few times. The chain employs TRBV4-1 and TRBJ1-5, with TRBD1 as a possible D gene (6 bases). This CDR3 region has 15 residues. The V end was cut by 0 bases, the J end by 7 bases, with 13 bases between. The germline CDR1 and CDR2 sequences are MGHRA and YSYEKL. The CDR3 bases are TGCGCCAGCAGCCAAGAGTTCTGGGGACAACAGCCCCAGCATTTT. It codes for CASSQEFWGQQPQHF.

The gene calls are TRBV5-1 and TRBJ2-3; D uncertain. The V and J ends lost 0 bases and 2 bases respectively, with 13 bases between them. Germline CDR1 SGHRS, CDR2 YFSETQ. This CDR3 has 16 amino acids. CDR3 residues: CASSLAEGNPTDTQYF. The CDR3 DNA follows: TGCGCCAGCAGCTTGGCCGAAGGTAACCCCACAGATACGCAGTATTTT. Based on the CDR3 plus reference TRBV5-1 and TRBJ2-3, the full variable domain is KAGVTQTPRYLIKTRGQQVTLSCSPISGHRSVSWYQQTPGQGLQFLFEYFSETQRNKGNFPGRFSGRQFSNSRSEMNVSTLELGDSALYLCASSLAEGNPTDTQYFGPGTRLTVL.

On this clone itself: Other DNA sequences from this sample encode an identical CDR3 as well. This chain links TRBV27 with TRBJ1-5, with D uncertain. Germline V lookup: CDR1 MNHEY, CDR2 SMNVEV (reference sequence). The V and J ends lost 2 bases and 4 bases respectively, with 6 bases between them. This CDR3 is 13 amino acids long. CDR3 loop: CASSLRENQPQHF. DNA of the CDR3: TGTGCCAGCAGTTTACGGGAGAATCAGCCCCAGCATTTT.

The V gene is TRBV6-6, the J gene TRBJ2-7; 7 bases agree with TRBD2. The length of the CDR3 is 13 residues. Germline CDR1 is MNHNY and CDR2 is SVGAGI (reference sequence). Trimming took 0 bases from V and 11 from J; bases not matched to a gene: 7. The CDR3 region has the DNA TGTGCCAGCAGTTACTCCGGGGGGATTCCTAAGTACTTC. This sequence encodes CASSYSGGIPKYF.

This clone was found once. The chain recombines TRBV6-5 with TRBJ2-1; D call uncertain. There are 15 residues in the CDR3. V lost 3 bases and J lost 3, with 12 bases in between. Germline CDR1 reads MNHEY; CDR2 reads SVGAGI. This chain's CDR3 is CASSYSGPDYNEQFF. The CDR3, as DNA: TGTGCCAGCAGTTATTCCGGACCGGACTACAATGAGCAGTTCTTC.

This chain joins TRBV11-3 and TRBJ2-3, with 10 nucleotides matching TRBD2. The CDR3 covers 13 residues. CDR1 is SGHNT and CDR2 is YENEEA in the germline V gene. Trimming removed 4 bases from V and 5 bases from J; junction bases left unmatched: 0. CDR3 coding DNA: TGTGCCAGCAGCTCTAGCGGGGGAGATACGCAGTATTTT. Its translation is CASSSSGGDTQYF.

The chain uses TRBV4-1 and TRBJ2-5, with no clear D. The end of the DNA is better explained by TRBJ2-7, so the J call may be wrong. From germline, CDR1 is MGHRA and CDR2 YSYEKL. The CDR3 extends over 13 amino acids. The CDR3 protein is CASSPRESGEQYF. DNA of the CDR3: TGCGCCAGCAGCCCTCGAGAATCGGGCGAGCAGTACTTC.

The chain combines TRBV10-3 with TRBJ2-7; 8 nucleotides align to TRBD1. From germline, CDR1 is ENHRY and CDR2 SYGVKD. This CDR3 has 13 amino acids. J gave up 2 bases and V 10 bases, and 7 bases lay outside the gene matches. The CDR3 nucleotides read TGTGCCACAGGACAGGGTTCGCCCTACGAGCAGTACTTC. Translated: CATGQGSPYEQYF.

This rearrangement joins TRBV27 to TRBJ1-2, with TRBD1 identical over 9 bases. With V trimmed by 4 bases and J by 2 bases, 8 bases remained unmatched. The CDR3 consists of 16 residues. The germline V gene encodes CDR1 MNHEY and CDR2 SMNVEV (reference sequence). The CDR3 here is CASSSGTGSGNYGYTF. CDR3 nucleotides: TGTGCCAGCAGTTCCGGGACAGGGTCTGGAAACTATGGCTACACCTTC.

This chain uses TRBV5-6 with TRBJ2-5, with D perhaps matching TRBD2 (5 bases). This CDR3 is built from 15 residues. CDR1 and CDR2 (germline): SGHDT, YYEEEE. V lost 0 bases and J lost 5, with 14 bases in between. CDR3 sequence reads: CASSLESLARETQYF. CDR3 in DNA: TGTGCCAGCAGCTTGGAGTCTCTAGCTCGTGAGACCCAGTACTTC.